The clone carrying this TCR beta chain occurred many times. This record belongs to a study of T cells after yellow fever vaccination. Looked up from germline, CDR1 is SGHRS and CDR2 is YFSETQ. The V segment lost 6 bases and the J segment 3 bases; nucleotides outside the gene matches: 7. This CDR3 is 15 amino acids long. MiXCR, applied by TCRdb to the 5' RACE reads, yields one record per CDR3 protein. The data hold hundreds of thousands of distinct CDR3 sequences, with around 3.9% observed a single time. The sequences come from PBMCs, collected on the day of the yellow fever booster vaccination. The sequence was obtained from a man aged 18 to 30 who received the YFV17D yellow fever vaccine. The chain employs TRBV5-1 and TRBJ2-3; 10 bases agree with TRBD1. CDR3 sequence: CASKDGTGATDTQYF. The DNA for the CDR3 is TGCGCCAGCAAAGATGGGACAGGGGCTACAGATACGCAGTATTTT. Using reference TRBV5-1 and TRBJ2-3 for the parts outside the CDR3, the full variable domain is KAGVTQTPRYLIKTRGQQVTLSCSPISGHRSVSWYQQTPGQGLQFLFEYFSETQRNKGNFPGRFSGRQFSNSRSEMNVSTLELGDSALYLCASKDGTGATDTQYFGPGTRLTVL.